A few counts support the clone carrying this TCR beta chain. Its antigen is not known. Template for every sorted-subset replicate PCR totaled about 200 ng DNA, tens of thousands of T cell genomes. The method was immunoSEQ multiplex PCR; TCRdb's version includes in-frame clones alone and lacks a portion of them. The data contain 600,000 to 750,000 clones, 72% of them singletons. The germline V and J ends were trimmed by 0 bases and 7 bases, with 9 bases remaining between them. Germline V gene sequence: CDR1 KGHSH, CDR2 LQKENI. This CDR3 region has 13 residues. This sample stems from a study of shared clonotypes between healthy human individuals. Study-level information: Three plates each covered CD4 naive and memory; CD8 naive two, CD8 memory one.

Study outcomes and limitations: The study drew on few donors, limiting represented genetic and exposure-history diversity.

Input material: memory CD4+ T cells sorted from blood. Subset given: CD45RA-negative fraction. The genes are TRBV18 and TRBJ1-2; D gene unclear. The clonotype originates from a woman between 25 and 40 years old in good health. The CDR3 loop reads CASSPPGNRGYTF. The CDR3 region has the DNA TGTGCCAGCTCACCACCAGGGAACCGTGGCTACACCTTC. Combining the CDR3 with reference TRBV18 and TRBJ1-2 gives the whole variable domain NAGVMQNPRHLVRRRGQEARLRCSPMKGHSHVYWYRQLPEEGLKFMVYLQKENIIDESGMPKERFSAEFPKEGPSILRIQQVVRGDSAAYFCASSPPGNRGYTFGSGTRLTVV.